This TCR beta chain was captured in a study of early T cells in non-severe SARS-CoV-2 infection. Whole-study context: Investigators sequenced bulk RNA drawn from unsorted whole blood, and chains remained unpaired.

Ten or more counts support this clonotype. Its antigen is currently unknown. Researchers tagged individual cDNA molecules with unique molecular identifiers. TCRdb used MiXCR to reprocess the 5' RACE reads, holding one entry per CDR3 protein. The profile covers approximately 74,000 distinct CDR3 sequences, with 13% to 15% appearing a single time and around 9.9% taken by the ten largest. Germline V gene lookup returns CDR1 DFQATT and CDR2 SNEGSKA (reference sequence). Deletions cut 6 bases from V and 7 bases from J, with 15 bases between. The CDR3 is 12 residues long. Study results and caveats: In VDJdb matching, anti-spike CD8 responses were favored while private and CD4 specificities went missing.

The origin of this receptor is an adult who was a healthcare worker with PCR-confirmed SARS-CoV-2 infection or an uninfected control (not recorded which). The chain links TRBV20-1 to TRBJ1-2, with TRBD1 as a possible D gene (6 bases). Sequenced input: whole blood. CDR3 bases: TGCAGTGCCCAGACCCGAGGGGGTGGCTACACCTTC. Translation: CSAQTRGGGYTF.